This is a list of T cell receptor beta chains from one sample in a study of T cell responses to AZD1222 COVID-19 vaccine. The table came from immunoSEQ multiplex PCR; TCRdb's copy has only in-frame clones and leaves some out. Here the sample spans 110,000 or so clones, about 90% being singletons. The material was peripheral blood, obtained on day 0 of AZD1222 vaccination. Receptors originate from an adult in good health. Both conserved end residues are part of each CDR3. The D gene is left open where the match is weak. Clone size is shown for a subset of rows, as once, few, many or a class of expanded clone.

>NA|TRBJ2-5|TRBV7-3|few|15
CASSLKGAGQETQYF
TGTGCCAGCAGCTTAAAAGGTGCGGGGCAAGAGACCCAGTACTTC
>NA|TRBJ2-1|TRBV7-9|once|15
CASSSRGGPNNEQFF
TGTGCCAGCAGCTCCCGGGGCGGTCCCAACAATGAGCAGTTCTTC
>NA|TRBJ1-5|TRBV19|NA|14
CASRIGSSNQPQHF
TGTGCCAGTAGGATTGGGTCTAGCAATCAGCCCCAGCATTTT
>NA|TRBJ1-1|TRBV15|NA|13
CATSRVENTEAFF
TGTGCCACCAGCAGAGTAGAGAACACTGAAGCTTTCTTT
>NA|TRBJ1-1|TRBV14|NA|15
CASSQEGGRGTEAFF
TGTGCCAGCAGCCAAGAGGGGGGGCGTGGGACTGAAGCTTTCTTT
>NA|TRBJ2-5|TRBV9|NA|15
CASSVGGFGQETQYF
TGTGCCAGCAGCGTAGGAGGATTCGGTCAAGAGACCCAGTACTTC
>TRBD1|TRBJ2-5|TRBV4-1|NA|14
CASSQGQIQETQYF
TGCGCCAGCAGCCAGGGACAGATCCAAGAGACCCAGTACTTC
>TRBD2|TRBJ2-1|TRBV7-2|NA|16
CASSWLAGGSYNEQFF
TGTGCCAGCAGCTGGCTAGCGGGGGGCTCCTACAATGAGCAGTTCTTC
>TRBD1|TRBJ1-5|TRBV28|NA|16
CASSLRPRGYNQPQHF
TGTGCCAGCAGTTTGAGGCCCAGGGGGTACAATCAGCCCCAGCATTTT
>TRBD2|TRBJ2-2|TRBV6-6|NA|15
CATRIGAGTPGELFF
TGTGCCACTAGGATCGGAGCGGGGACCCCCGGGGAGCTGTTTTTT
>NA|TRBJ2-3|TRBV15|NA|17
CATTPGGYVGETDTQYF
TGTGCCACCACCCCAGGGGGGTACGTGGGGGAAACAGATACGCAGTATTTT
>TRBD2|TRBJ2-3|TRBV28|NA|15
CASSTNSLAGVREHF
TGTGCCAGCAGTACCAACTCACTAGCGGGAGTCCGGGAGCATTTT
>NA|TRBJ2-3|TRBV25-1|NA|17
CASSEMDGLSSGDTQYF
TGTGCCAGCAGTGAAATGGACGGCTTGTCCTCGGGTGACACGCAGTATTTT
>TRBD2|TRBJ2-2|TRBV7-6|NA|18
CASSLAPGLAVDTGELFF
TGTGCCAGCAGCTTAGCGCCCGGACTAGCGGTAGACACCGGGGAGCTGTTTTTT
>NA|TRBJ1-5|TRBV6-2/TRBV6-3|NA|17
CASSYSERGLSNQPQHF
TGTGCCAGCAGTTACTCGGAACGGGGGCTTAGCAATCAGCCCCAGCATTTT
>NA|TRBJ1-5|TRBV12-2|NA|15
CASRLVGHSNQPQHF
TGTGCAAGTCGCTTAGTCGGCCATAGCAATCAGCCCCAGCATTTT
>TRBD2|TRBJ2-1|TRBV2|NA|13
CASSGGRPNEQFF
TGTGCCAGCAGTGGCGGGAGACCAAATGAGCAGTTCTTC
>NA|TRBJ1-1|TRBV4-2|NA|15
CASSQDRALVTEAFF
TGTGCCAGCAGCCAAGATCGGGCGTTAGTAACTGAAGCTTTCTTT
>NA|TRBJ1-5|TRBV19|once|16
CASSIQGSGGGQPQHF
TGTGCCAGTAGTATCCAGGGGTCGGGTGGTGGGCAGCCCCAGCATTTT
>TRBD2|TRBJ2-2|TRBV28|few|16
CASSRRLAGGRGELFF
TGTGCCAGCAGCCGACGACTAGCGGGGGGGCGCGGGGAGCTGTTTTTT
>TRBD1|TRBJ1-2|TRBV7-8|NA|15
CASSPTSGTDSMGLF
TGTGCCAGCAGCCCCACGTCCGGGACAGATTCTATGGGACTCTTC
>TRBD2|TRBJ2-1|TRBV5-1|NA|14
CASSSSGRAFEQFF
TGCGCCAGCAGCTCTAGCGGGAGGGCCTTTGAGCAGTTCTTC
>TRBD2|TRBJ2-5|TRBV5-4|NA|17
CASSLDNGGGREETQYF
TGTGCCAGCAGCTTGGATAACGGGGGGGGCCGGGAGGAGACCCAGTACTTC
>NA|TRBJ2-7|TRBV6-5|NA|15
CASSNPGASSYEQYF
TGTGCCAGCAGTAACCCAGGTGCGAGCTCCTACGAGCAGTACTTC
>TRBD2|TRBJ2-1|TRBV5-1|NA|15
CASSPGTSMVNEQFF
TGCGCCAGCAGCCCCGGGACTAGCATGGTCAATGAGCAGTTCTTC
>NA|TRBJ2-7|TRBV9|NA|14
CASSRDGGAYEQYF
TGTGCCAGCAGCAGGGACGGTGGGGCCTACGAGCAGTACTTC
>NA|TRBJ2-3|TRBV6-4|NA|16
CASSEGGTEVPDTQYF
TGTGCCAGCAGTGAAGGTGGGACTGAGGTCCCTGATACGCAGTATTTT
>TRBD2|TRBJ2-1|TRBV24-1|NA|18
CATSSTSGRARSYNEQFF
TGTGCCACCAGTTCGACTAGCGGGAGGGCCCGCTCCTACAATGAGCAGTTCTTC
>NA|TRBJ2-2|TRBV21-1|NA|14
CASNRQTNTGELFF
TGTGCCAGCAACCGACAGACGAACACCGGGGAGCTGTTTTTT
>NA|TRBJ2-1|TRBV18|NA|17
CASSPVPRPRSYNEQFF
TGTGCCAGCTCACCGGTACCCCGACCCCGATCCTACAATGAGCAGTTCTTC
>NA|TRBJ2-2|TRBV18|once|13
CASSLSSLGELFF
TGTGCCAGCTCACTGTCCTCACTCGGGGAGCTGTTTTTT
>NA|TRBJ2-4|TRBV11-2|NA|14
CASSFGLAKNIQYF
TGTGCCAGCAGCTTCGGTTTAGCCAAAAACATTCAGTACTTC
>NA|TRBJ2-7|TRBV28|NA|12
CASSHGAYEQYF
TGTGCCAGCAGCCACGGAGCTTACGAGCAGTACTTC
>NA|TRBJ1-3|TRBV7-9|NA|15
CASSLAAGSGNTIYF
TGTGCCAGCAGCTTAGCGGCGGGTTCTGGAAACACCATATATTTT
>NA|TRBJ2-5|TRBV3-1/TRBV3-2|NA|16
CASSDRPGGQGETQYF
TGTGCCAGCAGCGACCGCCCCGGGGGGCAAGGAGAGACCCAGTACTTC
>TRBD2|TRBJ2-5|TRBV7-9|many|17
CASSPRLAGGRQETQYF
TGTGCCAGCAGCCCCCGACTAGCGGGGGGGAGGCAAGAGACCCAGTACTTC
>NA|TRBJ2-5|TRBV7-9|once|16
CASSPRLGKGEETQYF
TGTGCCAGCAGCCCGCGACTAGGGAAGGGTGAAGAGACCCAGTACTTC
>NA|TRBJ1-2|TRBV21-1|once|12
CASSKPERRERF
TGTGCCAGCAGCAAACCGGAACGCAGGGAGCGGTTC
>NA|TRBJ2-2|TRBV29-1|NA|11
CSVERQGELFF
TGCAGCGTTGAGCGACAGGGGGAGCTGTTTTTT
>TRBD2|TRBJ2-3|TRBV7-2|few|15
CASSQSGGGADTQYF
TGTGCCAGCAGCCAGAGCGGGGGGGGTGCAGATACGCAGTATTTT
>NA|TRBJ2-2|TRBV11-3|NA|13
CASSPSTTGELFF
TGTGCCAGCAGCCCCTCAACCACCGGGGAGCTGTTTTTT
>TRBD1|TRBJ2-1|TRBV4-3|NA|17
CASSQDRTGASYNEQFF
TGCGCCAGCAGCCAGGACCGGACAGGGGCCTCCTACAATGAGCAGTTCTTC
>NA|TRBJ2-3|TRBV6-6|once|14
CASSYLQSGDTQYF
TGTGCCAGCAGTTATCTACAAAGCGGGGATACGCAGTATTTT
>NA|TRBJ1-1|TRBV12-3/TRBV12-4|NA|12
CASSQGSGEAFF
TGTGCCAGCAGCCAGGGGTCCGGTGAAGCTTTCTTT
>NA|TRBJ2-2|TRBV9|few|15
CASSDRQGGTGELFF
TGTGCCAGCAGCGACCGACAGGGAGGAACCGGGGAGCTGTTTTTT
>TRBD1|TRBJ1-3|TRBV4-3|NA|16
CASSQWAGGSGNTIYF
TGCGCCAGCAGCCAATGGGCAGGGGGCTCTGGAAACACCATATATTTT
>NA|TRBJ2-5|TRBV11-3|NA|15
CASSARTKNQETQYF
TGTGCCAGCAGCGCAAGGACCAAAAACCAAGAGACCCAGTACTTC
>NA|TRBJ1-1|TRBV5-1|NA|13
CASSGGRDTEAFF
TGCGCCAGCAGCGGGGGACGGGACACTGAAGCTTTCTTT